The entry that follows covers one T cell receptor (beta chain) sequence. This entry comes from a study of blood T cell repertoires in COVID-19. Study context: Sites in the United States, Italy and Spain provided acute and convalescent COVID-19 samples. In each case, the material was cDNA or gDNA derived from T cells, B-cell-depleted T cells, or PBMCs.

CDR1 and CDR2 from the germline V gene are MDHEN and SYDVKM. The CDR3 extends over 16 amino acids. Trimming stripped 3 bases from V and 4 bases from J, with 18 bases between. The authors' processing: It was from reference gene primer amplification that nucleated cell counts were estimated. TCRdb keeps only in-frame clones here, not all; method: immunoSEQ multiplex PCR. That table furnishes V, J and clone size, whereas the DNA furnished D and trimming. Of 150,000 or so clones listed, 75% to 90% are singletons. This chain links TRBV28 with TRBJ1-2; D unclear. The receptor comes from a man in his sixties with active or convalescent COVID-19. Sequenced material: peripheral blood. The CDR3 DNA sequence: TGTGCCAGCAGTTTGCCCTCGGGTTTCCTAGCCTATGGCTACACCTTC. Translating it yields CASSLPSGFLAYGYTF.